The 32 T cell receptor beta chains below were found in one sample sequenced in a study of cytomegalovirus exposure and HLA in healthy donors. The primer mix had 60 Vbeta and 13 Jbeta primers. The assay was immunoSEQ multiplex PCR, and TCRdb's table has in-frame clones only and misses some. The sample has 200,000 to 300,000 clones; approximately 84% are singletons. The sample consisted of PBMCs. Receptors were obtained from a woman in her thirties or forties in good health and CMV-seropositive.

The chain links TRBV28 to TRBJ2-7; TRBD1 aligns across 7 bases. This CDR3 spans 13 amino acids. J lost 4 bases, V lost 7 bases, and 7 bases had no gene match. Germline CDR1 is MDHEN and CDR2 is SYDVKM. The CDR3 sequence: CASTLQGKYEQYF. The DNA of the CDR3 is TGTGCCAGCACCTTACAGGGGAAGTACGAGCAGTACTTC.

The chain has TRBV19 and TRBJ2-4, with TRBD2 matching over 9 bases. The length of the CDR3 is 15 residues. V was clipped by 7 bases and J by 5 bases; unmatched bases: 9. Germline CDR1 reads LNHDA; CDR2 reads SQIVND (reference sequence). The chain's CDR3 is CASTYTSGLENIQYF. Written as DNA, the CDR3 is TGTGCCAGTACTTACACTAGCGGGCTCGAAAACATTCAGTACTTC. Full variable domain (rest looked up from reference TRBV19 and TRBJ2-4): DGGITQSPKYLFRKEGQNVTLSCEQNLNHDAMYWYRQDPGQGLRLIYYSQIVNDFQKGDIAEGYSVSREKKESFPLTVTSAQKNPTAFYLCASTYTSGLENIQYFGAGTRLSVL.

The chain links TRBV4-3 to TRBJ2-4; 7 positions agree with TRBD1. V shed 3 bases, J shed 6 bases, and the junction held 8 bases outside the gene matches. CDR1 is LGHNA and CDR2 is YSLEER in the germline V gene. The CDR3 spans 15 residues. The CDR3 reads CASSQGQQSGNIQYF. CDR3 DNA: TGCGCCAGCAGCCAGGGACAGCAGTCTGGAAACATTCAGTACTTC.

This rearrangement joins TRBV5-1 to TRBJ2-7; possible D gene TRBD2, 6 bases. The V gene's germline CDR1 is SGHRS and CDR2 YFSETQ. Deletions cut 4 bases from V and 2 bases from J, with 19 bases between. The CDR3 is 16 amino acids. The DNA of the CDR3 is TGCGCCAGCAGCAGGCAGGGACTTCCGGGACCCTACGAGCAGTACTTC. It encodes CASSRQGLPGPYEQYF. The entire variable domain, with the rest obtained from reference TRBV5-1 and TRBJ2-7, is as follows: KAGVTQTPRYLIKTRGQQVTLSCSPISGHRSVSWYQQTPGQGLQFLFEYFSETQRNKGNFPGRFSGRQFSNSRSEMNVSTLELGDSALYLCASSRQGLPGPYEQYFGPGTRLTVT.

The CDR3 reads CASSARGGNYGYTF. CDR3 nucleotide sequence: TGTGCCAGCAGTGCCAGGGGAGGGAACTATGGCTACACCTTC. The rearrangement uses TRBV2 and TRBJ1-2; a possible D gene is TRBD1 (6 bases). The length of the CDR3 is 14 residues. With 4 bases removed from V and 2 bases from J, the gap between germline ends came to 11 bases. Germline V gene lookup returns CDR1 SNHLY and CDR2 FYNNEI. Supplemented by reference TRBV2 and TRBJ1-2, the full variable domain reads EPEVTQTPSHQVTQMGQEVILRCVPISNHLYFYWYRQILGQKVEFLVSFYNNEISEKSEIFDDQFSVERPDGSNFTLKIRSTKLEDSAMYFCASSARGGNYGYTFGSGTRLTVV.

J is TRBJ2-7 and V is TRBV9; D may be TRBD2 (5 bases). Germline CDR1 is SGDLS and CDR2 is YYNGEE. The CDR3 is 14 amino acids. Trimming pared 1 base from V and 3 bases from J, leaving 11 bases between. The CDR3 DNA sequence: TGTGCCAGCAGCGTACGGGGAAGCGGCTACGAGCAGTACTTC. Encoded protein: CASSVRGSGYEQYF.

About this clone: Additional DNA sequences in this sample encode the identical CDR3. The chain joins TRBV9 to TRBJ1-1, with a weak D call TRBD1 (6 bases). Germline V gene lookup returns CDR1 SGDLS and CDR2 YYNGEE. The CDR3 covers 15 residues. V shed 8 bases and J shed 1 base, with 18 bases lying between them. For the CDR3, the DNA is TGTGCCAGTAGCCCAAGTGGGGGCCCGAACACTGAAGCTTTCTTT. It specifies CASSPSGGPNTEAFF.

This clone appeared once. The genes are TRBV18 and TRBJ2-7; D is perhaps TRBD2 (6 bases). The CDR3 has 14 amino acids. Germline CDR1 is KGHSH and CDR2 is LQKENI. Trimming took 6 bases from V and 4 from J, leaving 16 bases between them. The CDR3 DNA follows: TGTGCCAGCTCGGGTCCGGGACTGGAATACGAGCAGTACTTC. It encodes CASSGPGLEYEQYF.

The rearrangement links TRBV5-1 to TRBJ2-1, with a possible D match to TRBD1 (6 bases). Deletions cut 2 bases from V and 6 bases from J, with 12 bases between. This CDR3 is built from 14 residues. Germline-derived CDR1 and CDR2 are SGHRS and YFSETQ. CDR3 in DNA: TGCGCCAGCAGCTTACAGGACAGACGCAATGAGCAGTTCTTC. It specifies CASSLQDRRNEQFF.

This clone was recorded once. The chain recombines TRBV30 with TRBJ1-5; 8 positions agree with TRBD1. Trimming at V came to 1 base and at J to 6 bases, leaving 2 bases not matched to a gene. The CDR3 has 13 residues. Germline CDR1 GTSNPN, CDR2 SVGIG (reference sequence). CDR3: CAWSGQGSQPQHF. In nucleotides, the CDR3 is TGTGCCTGGAGTGGACAGGGGAGTCAGCCCCAGCATTTT.

This clone came up once. CDR3 bases: TGCAGCGTGGGACAGGGGTTTGGGTCACCCCTCCACTTT. Encoded protein: CSVGQGFGSPLHF. The chain employs TRBV29-1 and TRBJ1-6, with 10 nucleotides matching TRBD1. With 6 bases clipped from V and 10 bases from J, the junction kept 6 bases outside the gene matches. The CDR3 sequence is 13 residues long. Per the germline V gene, CDR1 is SQVTM and CDR2 is ANQGSEA. The entire variable domain, with the rest obtained from reference TRBV29-1 and TRBJ1-6, is as follows: SAVISQKPSRDICQRGTSLTIQCQVDSQVTMMFWYRQQPGQSLTLIATANQGSEATYESGFVIDKFPISRPNLTFSTLTVSNMSPEDSSIYLCSVGQGFGSPLHFGNGTRLTVT.

This chain links TRBV4-2 with TRBJ2-1; D gene uncertain. From germline, CDR1 is LGHNA and CDR2 YNFKEQ. Trimming shortened V by 5 bases and J by 7 bases, and 21 bases separated the two germline ends. The CDR3 is 16 amino acids. CDR3 in amino acids: CASSSRAATVRNEQFF. The CDR3 region has the DNA TGTGCCAGCAGCTCACGAGCAGCGACCGTTCGTAATGAGCAGTTCTTC.

This clone was observed a single time. J is TRBJ1-4 and V is TRBV28; the D gene is possibly TRBD1 (6 bases). CDR1 and CDR2 (germline): MDHEN, SYDVKM. This CDR3 spans 16 amino acids. V lost 6 bases to trimming and J lost 0 bases, with 14 bases between them. CDR3 amino acids: CASRRKQGATNEKLFF. CDR3 DNA sequence: TGTGCCAGCAGGCGAAAACAGGGCGCAACTAATGAAAAACTGTTTTTT. Based on the CDR3 plus reference TRBV28 and TRBJ1-4, the full variable domain is DVKVTQSSRYLVKRTGEKVFLECVQDMDHENMFWYRQDPGLGLRLIYFSYDVKMKEKGDIPEGYSVSREKKERFSLILESASTNQTSMYLCASRRKQGATNEKLFFGSGTQLSVL.

The chain recombines TRBV9 with TRBJ1-2, with 10 bases identical to TRBD1. The germline CDR1 and CDR2 sequences are SGDLS and YYNGEE. With 3 bases clipped from V and 6 bases from J, the junction kept 5 bases outside the gene matches. The CDR3 sequence is 14 residues long. The DNA for the CDR3 is TGTGCCAGCAGCGGGGGACAGGGGTTGAATGGCTACACCTTC. It specifies CASSGGQGLNGYTF.

The V gene is TRBV18, the J gene TRBJ2-5; maybe TRBD1 (5 bases). The end of the DNA aligns better with TRBJ2-7, so the J call may be wrong. CDR3 length: 14 residues. CDR1 is KGHSH and CDR2 is LQKENI in the germline V gene. The CDR3 is CASSLQELNYEQYF. CDR3 nucleotides: TGTGCCAGCTCACTACAGGAGTTGAACTACGAGCAGTACTTC.

There are a few counts of this clone. V usage is TRBV28 and J usage is TRBJ2-7; 7 nucleotides align to TRBD2. The V segment lost 6 bases and the J segment 3 bases; nucleotides outside the gene matches: 5. Germline V gives CDR1 MDHEN, CDR2 SYDVKM. The CDR3 contains 13 residues. CDR3 coding DNA: TGTGCCAGCAGACTGGGCGGGGGCTACGAGCAGTACTTC. It yields the protein CASRLGGGYEQYF.

A word on this clone: Relative to the germline gene, one junction end is altered; a read error may explain this. The J gene is TRBJ1-2, the V gene TRBV19; D might be TRBD1 (5 bases). The germline V gene has CDR1 LNHDA and CDR2 SQIVND (reference sequence). This CDR3 comprises 12 residues. The CDR3 loop is CASSLRQKPLLF. The CDR3 bases are TGTGCCAGTAGTTTAAGACAGAAGCCCTTACTCTTC.

The chain has TRBV7-9 and TRBJ1-2; D remains ambiguous. The germline V and J ends were trimmed by 3 bases and 1 base, with 12 bases remaining between them. The germline V gene has CDR1 SEHNR and CDR2 FQNEAQ (reference sequence). The CDR3 is 15 amino acids. CDR3 in amino acids: CASSLGTEYNYGYTF. In DNA, the CDR3 is TGTGCCAGCAGCTTGGGCACAGAGTATAACTATGGCTACACCTTC.

V is TRBV5-1 and J is TRBJ2-1, with a weak D call TRBD2 (6 bases). Germline assignment: CDR1 SGHRS and CDR2 YFSETQ. V lost 4 bases, J lost 7 bases, and 12 bases lay in between. The CDR3 is 13 amino acids. CDR3 in DNA: TGCGCCAGCAGCCCTGGACTACGGAATGAGCAGTTCTTC. It codes for CASSPGLRNEQFF.

The rearrangement uses TRBV2 and TRBJ2-7; 7 bases fit TRBD1. The germline V gene has CDR1 SNHLY and CDR2 FYNNEI. V lost 6 bases, J lost 0 bases, and 8 bases stayed unmatched. The CDR3 totals 15 residues. This CDR3 is CASRRTGFSSYEQYF. In DNA, the CDR3 is TGTGCCAGCAGGAGGACAGGCTTCAGCTCCTACGAGCAGTACTTC.

J is TRBJ2-1 and V is TRBV28, with 11 nucleotides matching TRBD2. The CDR3 totals 15 residues. Germline V gene data show CDR1 as MDHEN and CDR2 as SYDVKM. The V and J ends lost 6 bases and 4 bases, in that order; junction bases with no gene match: 5. The CDR3, as DNA: TGTGCCAGCAGCTCTCTAGCGGGAGGATACAATGAGCAGTTCTTC. This translates into CASSSLAGGYNEQFF.

This clone appeared once. The rearrangement uses TRBV6-1 and TRBJ2-1, with a tentative D call TRBD1 (6 bases). CDR1 is MNHNS and CDR2 is SASEGT in the germline V gene. The CDR3 totals 16 residues. Trimming left V 3 bases short and J 7 bases short, with 19 bases between. CDR3 bases: TGTGCCAGCAGTGACACAACAGGGATGTTAACGAATGAGCAGTTCTTC. Encoded protein: CASSDTTGMLTNEQFF.

The rearrangement links TRBV11-3 to TRBJ2-7, with 8 bases fitting TRBD2. The germline CDR1 and CDR2 sequences are SGHNT and YENEEA. The V segment lost 5 bases and the J segment 0 bases; nucleotides outside the gene matches: 9. The CDR3 covers 16 residues. CDR3 region: CASSPFGAGGSYEQYF. In nucleotides, the CDR3 is TGTGCCAGCAGCCCGTTTGGGGCGGGAGGCTCCTACGAGCAGTACTTC. The variable domain in full, completed from reference TRBV11-3 and TRBJ2-7, reads EAGVVQSPRYKIIEKKQPVAFWCNPISGHNTLYWYLQNLGQGPELLIRYENEEAVDDSQLPKDRFSAERLKGVDSTLKIQPAELGDSAVYLCASSPFGAGGSYEQYFGPGTRLTVT.

This clone has just a few counts. The V and J genes are TRBV6-6 and TRBJ1-1, with unresolved D. V gave up 3 bases and J gave up 2 bases, with 4 bases separating them. The CDR3 totals 12 residues. CDR1 and CDR2 from the germline V gene are MNHNY and SVGAGI (reference sequence). CDR3 loop: CASSYSNTEAFF. CDR3 DNA: TGTGCCAGCAGTTATTCAAACACTGAAGCTTTCTTT.

This clone occurred once. The V gene is TRBV7-2, the J gene TRBJ2-3, with TRBD2 matching over 7 bases. The V and J ends lost 6 bases and 8 bases, in that order; junction bases with no gene match: 8. In germline, CDR1 is SGHTA, CDR2 FQGNSA. The CDR3 has 13 amino acids. Here the CDR3 DNA reads TGTGCCAGCAGTTCCCAGCGGGGCGGTACGCAGTATTTT. It encodes CASSSQRGGTQYF.

J is TRBJ2-1 and V is TRBV1; the D call in the table, TRBD2, was not verified against the DNA. TRBV1 is described as a pseudogene. This CDR3 has 14 amino acids. The CDR3 bases are TGCACCAGAGAACTAGCGGGAGGGCCGGTTGGGCAGTTCTTC. Its translation is CTRELAGGPVGQFF.

The V call is TRBV7-3, the J call TRBJ2-1, with 11 bases that match TRBD2. V lost 2 bases, J lost 6 bases, and 12 bases stayed unmatched. The CDR3 extends over 18 amino acids. CDR1 is SGHTA, CDR2 FQGTGA, per germline. The CDR3 DNA follows: TGTGCCAGCAGCTTAGGCCCTTTTGGTAGCGGGAGGGCCAATGAGCAGTTCTTC. This gives the protein CASSLGPFGSGRANEQFF.

The chain couples TRBV28 to TRBJ2-3; perhaps TRBD2 as D (7 bases). Germline CDR1 MDHEN, CDR2 SYDVKM. The V gene lost 7 bases and the J gene lost 6 bases, with 17 bases spanning the gap. There are 14 residues in the CDR3. DNA of the CDR3: TGTGCCAGCACCCCTGGGGGGGGCTTTGATACGCAGTATTTT. It codes for CASTPGGGFDTQYF.

The V and J genes are TRBV4-2 and TRBJ2-2; D remains unclear. Trimming pared 0 bases from V and 6 bases from J, leaving 11 bases between. Germline CDR1 and CDR2: LGHNA and YNFKEQ. There are 15 residues in the CDR3. The CDR3 protein is CASSQDSSRAGELFF. CDR3 DNA: TGTGCCAGCAGCCAAGATAGCAGCCGGGCCGGGGAGCTGTTTTTT.

The chain combines TRBV20-1 with TRBJ1-2; TRBD1 is a possible D gene (6 bases). Deletions cut 4 bases from V and 6 bases from J, with 9 bases between. CDR3 length: 11 amino acids. Germline lookup yields CDR1 DFQATT and CDR2 SNEGSKA (reference sequence). CDR3 nucleotide sequence: TGCAGTGCTACCAGGGGCGATGGCTACACCTTC. Translated, it gives CSATRGDGYTF.

The chain couples TRBV30 to TRBJ2-5; D is perhaps TRBD1 (5 bases). With the DNA end fitting TRBJ2-7 better, the J assignment may be wrong. The CDR3 contains 11 residues. Looked up from germline, CDR1 is GTSNPN and CDR2 is SVGIG (reference sequence). The DNA for the CDR3 is TGTGCCTGGAGTAAAGGGGTCGAGCAGTACTTC. Translating it yields CAWSKGVEQYF.

This clone showed up just a few times. CDR3 residues: CASSSDTSPYNEQFF. The CDR3 nucleotides are TGTGCCAGCAGCTCAGACACATCACCCTACAATGAGCAGTTCTTC. V is TRBV5-5 and J is TRBJ2-1; D call uncertain. V lost 3 bases and J lost 2, with 12 bases in between. Looked up from germline, CDR1 is SGHKS and CDR2 is YYEKEE (reference sequence). The CDR3 loop spans 15 amino acids.